The T cell receptor (beta chain) described here comes from a study of cytomegalovirus exposure and HLA in healthy donors. Overall study results and limits: In a later analysis, CMV-associated beta chains were mostly HLA-associated, it appeared. Some highly shared sequence variants likely arose as a pipeline artifact. In a later analysis, productive TCRs from donors in an Asian-associated ancestry cluster reportedly carried fewer N-insertions than the cohort mean.

On this clone: Its target is unknown. Germline is not matched at one junction end, which may reflect a read error.

The PCR employed 60 Vbeta primers together with 13 Jbeta primers. The data were produced by immunoSEQ multiplex PCR, yet TCRdb's version contains in-frame clones alone and is incomplete. Of tens of thousands of clones listed, roughly 74% are singletons. Source material: PBMCs. The receptor was derived from a human donor in good health.

In DNA, the CDR3 is TGTGCCAGCATCTTAGGGGGAGGGCCGAGTGGAGATACGCAGTATTTT. This sequence encodes CASILGGGPSGDTQYF. The gene calls are TRBV7-2 and TRBJ2-3; tentative D call: TRBD2 (7 bases). The germline V gene encodes CDR1 SGHTA and CDR2 FQGNSA. The CDR3 consists of 16 residues.